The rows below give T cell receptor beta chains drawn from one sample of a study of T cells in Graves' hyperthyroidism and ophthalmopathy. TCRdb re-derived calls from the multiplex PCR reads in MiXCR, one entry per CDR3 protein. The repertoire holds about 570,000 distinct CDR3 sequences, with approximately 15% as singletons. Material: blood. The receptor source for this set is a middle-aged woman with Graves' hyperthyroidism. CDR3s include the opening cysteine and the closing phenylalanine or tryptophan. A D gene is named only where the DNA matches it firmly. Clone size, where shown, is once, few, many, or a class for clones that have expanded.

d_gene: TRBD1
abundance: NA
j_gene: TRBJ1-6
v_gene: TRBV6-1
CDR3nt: TGTGCCAGCAGGGACCAGGGGGTGTATAATTCACCCCTCCACTTT
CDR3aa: CASRDQGVYNSPLHF

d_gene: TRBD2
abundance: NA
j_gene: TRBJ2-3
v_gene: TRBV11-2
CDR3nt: TGTGCCAGCAGCCGTTGGACTAGCGGGGTGGATACGCAGTATTTT
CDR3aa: CASSRWTSGVDTQYF

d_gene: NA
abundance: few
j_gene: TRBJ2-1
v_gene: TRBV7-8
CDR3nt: TGTGCCAGCAGCTTAAATAGCGTAGAAAATGAGCAGTTCTTC
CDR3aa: CASSLNSVENEQFF

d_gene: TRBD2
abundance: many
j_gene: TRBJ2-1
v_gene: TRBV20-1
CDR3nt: TGCAGTGCTAGAGGGGAAACTAGCGGGAGGATCAGCTCCTACAATGAGCAGTTCTTC
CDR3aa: CSARGETSGRISSYNEQFF

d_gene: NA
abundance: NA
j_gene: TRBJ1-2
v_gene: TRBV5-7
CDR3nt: TGTGCCAGCGCAGCCGGACGACCAAGTAACTATGGCTACACCTTC
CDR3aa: CASAAGRPSNYGYTF

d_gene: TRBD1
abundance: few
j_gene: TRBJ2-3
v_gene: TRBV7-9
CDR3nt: TGTGCCAGCAGCTTAGGAGTGACAGGGGGCCAGGAAGATACGCAGTATTTT
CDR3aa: CASSLGVTGGQEDTQYF

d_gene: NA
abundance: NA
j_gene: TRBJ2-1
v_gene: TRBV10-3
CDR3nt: TGTGCCATCAGCGCCGGGACCAACAATGAGCAGTTCTTC
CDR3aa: CAISAGTNNEQFF

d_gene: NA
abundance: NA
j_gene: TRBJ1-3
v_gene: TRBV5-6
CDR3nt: TGTGCCAGCAGCCCAGCGGGAGCCCTTGGAAACACCATATATTTT
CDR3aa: CASSPAGALGNTIYF

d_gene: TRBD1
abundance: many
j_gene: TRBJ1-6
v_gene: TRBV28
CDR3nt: TGTGCCAGCAGGGACGGACAGGGACATTCACCCCTCCACTTT
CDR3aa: CASRDGQGHSPLHF

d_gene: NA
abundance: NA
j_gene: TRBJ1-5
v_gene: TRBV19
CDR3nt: TGTGCCAGTAGGGCCCCCGGGACACCTCCCCAGCCCCAGCATTTT
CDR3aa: CASRAPGTPPQPQHF

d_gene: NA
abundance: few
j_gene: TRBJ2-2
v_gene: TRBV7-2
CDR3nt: TGTGCCAGCAGGCGGGGCCCGGCCACCGGGGAGCTGTTTTTT
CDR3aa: CASRRGPATGELFF

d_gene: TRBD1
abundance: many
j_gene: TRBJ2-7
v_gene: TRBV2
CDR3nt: TGTGCCAGCAGTCGACCGGGACAGACTCGCTACGAGCAGTACTTC
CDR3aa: CASSRPGQTRYEQYF

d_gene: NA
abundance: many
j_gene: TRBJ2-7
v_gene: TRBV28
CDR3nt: TGTGCCAGCAATCCAGCCGATAGTAGGCACGAGCAGTACTTC
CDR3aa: CASNPADSRHEQYF

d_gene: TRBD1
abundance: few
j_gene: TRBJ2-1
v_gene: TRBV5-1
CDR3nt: TGCGCCAGCAGCCCCGGACAGGGGGCGAGCGGTTACAATGAGCAGTTCTTC
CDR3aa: CASSPGQGASGYNEQFF

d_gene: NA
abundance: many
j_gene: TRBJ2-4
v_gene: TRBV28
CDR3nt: TGTGCCAGCAGTCCGATTGGGGAGGCGGCCAAAAACATTCAGTACTTC
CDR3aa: CASSPIGEAAKNIQYF

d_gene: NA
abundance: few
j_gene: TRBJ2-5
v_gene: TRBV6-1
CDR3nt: TGTGCCAGCAGCCCTCAGGGAACCCAGTACTTC
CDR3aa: CASSPQGTQYF

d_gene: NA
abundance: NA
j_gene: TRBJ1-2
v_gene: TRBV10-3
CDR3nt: TGTGCCATCAGTGAGAGTACAGGATACGATGGCTACACCTTC
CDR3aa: CAISESTGYDGYTF

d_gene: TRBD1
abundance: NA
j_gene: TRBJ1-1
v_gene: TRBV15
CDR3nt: TGTGCCACCAGCAAAGGGGGCACCCTGAACACTGAAGCTTTCTTT
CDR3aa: CATSKGGTLNTEAFF

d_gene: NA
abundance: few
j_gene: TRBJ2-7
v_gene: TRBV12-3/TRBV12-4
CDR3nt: TGTGCCAGCAGTTTAGGGGGGGTCCAGGGGGACGAGCAGTACTTC
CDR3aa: CASSLGGVQGDEQYF

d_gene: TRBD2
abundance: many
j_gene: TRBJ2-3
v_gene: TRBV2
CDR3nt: TGTGCCAGCAGTTCTCGGACTAGCGGGAGGACAGATACGCAGTATTTT
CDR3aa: CASSSRTSGRTDTQYF

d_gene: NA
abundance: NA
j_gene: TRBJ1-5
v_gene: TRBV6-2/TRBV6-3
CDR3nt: TGTGCCAGCAGTTACATGAATAGCAATCAGCCCCAGCATTTT
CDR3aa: CASSYMNSNQPQHF

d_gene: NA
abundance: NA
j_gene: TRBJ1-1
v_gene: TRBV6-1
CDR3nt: TGTGCCAGCAGAACCGACAGCCGGAACACTGAAGCTTTCTTT
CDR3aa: CASRTDSRNTEAFF